This is a list of T cell receptor beta chains from one sample in a study of blood T cell repertoires in COVID-19. Measured with immunoSEQ multiplex PCR; TCRdb has only the in-frame clones, and not every one. The sample gives approximately 240,000 clones, 70% to 85% of which show up once; 4.9% is in the top ten. Sequences were obtained from peripheral blood. Every receptor here comes from a woman older than 75 with active or convalescent COVID-19. The CDR3 runs from the conserved cysteine through the conserved F or W. The D gene is left open where the match is weak. Clone size is not always given. Where it is, it says once, few, many or a class for expanded clones.

j_call,clone_size,v_call,d_call,cdr3_aa,cdr3_nt
TRBJ2-5,.,TRBV10-2,.,CASSLPFAAGWETQYF,TGCGCCAGCAGTCTACCTTTTGCAGCGGGCTGGGAGACCCAGTACTTC
TRBJ1-1,.,TRBV2,.,CASVFYRDTEAFF,TGTGCCAGCGTTTTTTACAGGGATACTGAAGCTTTCTTT
TRBJ2-7,.,TRBV29-1,TRBD1,CSVRQGSYEQYF,TGCAGCGTAAGACAGGGAAGTTACGAGCAGTACTTC
TRBJ2-3,.,TRBV5-1,.,CASSLHFSDTQYF,TGCGCCAGCAGCTTGCACTTTTCGGATACGCAGTATTTT
TRBJ2-3,.,TRBV2,TRBD2,CASRRGLAGVMITDTQYF,TGTGCCAGCAGACGAGGACTAGCGGGGGTTATGATCACAGATACGCAGTATTTT
TRBJ1-2,.,TRBV5-1,TRBD1,CASDKGQGEYGYTF,TGCGCCAGCGACAAGGGACAGGGGGAATATGGCTACACCTTC
TRBJ2-1,once,TRBV6-5,.,CASSRGSYNEQFF,TGTGCCAGCAGCAGGGGCTCCTACAATGAGCAGTTCTTC
TRBJ1-4,.,TRBV18,.,CASSPRSGSNEKLFF,TGTGCCAGCTCACCACGGTCAGGCTCTAATGAAAAACTGTTTTTT
TRBJ2-1,.,TRBV10-2,TRBD2,CASRLTSGTYNEQFF,TGCGCCAGCAGGTTGACTAGCGGGACGTACAATGAGCAGTTCTTC
TRBJ1-2,.,TRBV7-9,.,CASSARAGRDNYGYTF,TGTGCCAGCAGCGCTCGAGCGGGCAGGGATAACTATGGCTACACCTTC
TRBJ1-1,.,TRBV5-1,.,CASSSPLPTGNTEAFF,TGCGCCAGCAGCTCACCCCTACCGACAGGGAACACTGAAGCTTTCTTT
TRBJ1-1,.,TRBV28,TRBD1,CASGQTGFNTEAFF,TGTGCCAGCGGGCAGACAGGGTTCAACACTGAAGCTTTCTTT
TRBJ2-7,.,TRBV11-3,.,CASSVGLRYEQYF,TGTGCCAGCAGCGTGGGACTCAGGTACGAGCAGTACTTC
TRBJ1-2,.,TRBV28,.,CASSPSLGGRRYGYTF,TGTGCCAGCAGTCCATCGCTCGGGGGGCGTCGGTATGGCTACACCTTC
TRBJ2-1,.,TRBV5-1,TRBD2,CASSFSGRADNEQFF,TGCGCCAGCAGCTTTAGCGGGAGGGCCGACAATGAGCAGTTCTTC
TRBJ1-1,.,TRBV5-1,.,CASSLESGEMTEAFF,TGCGCCAGCAGCTTGGAGTCAGGGGAAATGACTGAAGCTTTCTTT
TRBJ2-2,.,TRBV6-5,.,CASRGGPGELFF,TGTGCCAGCAGGGGGGGTCCCGGGGAGCTGTTTTTT
TRBJ2-7,few,TRBV6-1,.,CASSEAASQPYEQYF,TGTGCCAGCAGTGAAGCGGCTAGCCAGCCCTACGAGCAGTACTTC
TRBJ1-6,.,TRBV9,.,CASSVAFNSPLHF,TGTGCCAGCAGCGTAGCCTTCAATTCACCCCTCCACTTT
TRBJ1-5,.,TRBV5-1,TRBD1,CASSFEPSDRGLNSNQPQHF,TGCGCCAGCAGCTTCGAACCCTCTGACAGGGGCCTCAATAGCAATCAGCCCCAGCATTTT
TRBJ1-1,few,TRBV12-3/TRBV12-4,.,CASSSGRTTEAFF,TGTGCCAGCAGTTCTGGACGGACTACTGAAGCTTTCTTT
TRBJ1-4,few,TRBV6-5,.,CASTDRNEKLFF,TGTGCCAGCACCGACAGAAATGAAAAACTGTTTTTT
TRBJ1-2,.,TRBV6-6,.,CASSPDYGYTF,TGTGCCAGCAGTCCCGACTATGGCTACACCTTC
TRBJ2-7,.,TRBV10-3,.,CAISESQARTYEQYF,TGTGCCATCAGTGAGTCTCAGGCCAGAACCTACGAGCAGTACTTC
TRBJ2-7,.,TRBV10-3,TRBD1,CAISGTGSYEQYF,TGTGCCATCAGTGGGACAGGGTCCTACGAGCAGTACTTC
TRBJ1-5,.,TRBV19,.,CASRHPGSGNQPQHF,TGTGCCAGTAGGCACCCAGGGTCGGGCAATCAGCCCCAGCATTTT
TRBJ2-7,.,TRBV7-8,.,CASSQNTGTEQYF,TGTGCCAGCAGCCAAAACACAGGGACCGAGCAGTACTTC
TRBJ1-6,.,TRBV30,TRBD1,CAWSGQGGSPLHF,TGTGCCTGGAGCGGACAGGGGGGATCACCCCTCCACTTT
TRBJ1-5,.,TRBV27,TRBD1,CASSSSLGTGVPYSNQPQHF,TGTGCCAGCAGTTCCTCCTTGGGGACAGGGGTACCCTATAGCAATCAGCCCCAGCATTTT
TRBJ1-1,.,TRBV28,TRBD1,CASSPRKGAGSEAFF,TGTGCCAGCAGTCCTCGGAAGGGGGCGGGATCTGAAGCTTTCTTT
TRBJ2-7,.,TRBV2,.,CASSELGLSSYEQYF,TGTGCCAGCAGTGAACTGGGACTTAGCTCCTACGAGCAGTACTTC
TRBJ2-5,.,TRBV14,.,CASSQAGAKGTQYF,TGTGCCAGCAGCCAAGCTGGGGCCAAAGGGACCCAGTACTTC
TRBJ2-5,.,TRBV11-2,.,CASSLSRVGETQYF,TGTGCCAGCAGCTTAAGCAGGGTAGGAGAGACCCAGTACTTC
TRBJ2-5,.,TRBV9,TRBD1,CASSARDRGSETQYF,TGTGCCAGCAGCGCCCGGGACAGGGGGTCGGAGACCCAGTACTTC
TRBJ1-3,few,TRBV28,TRBD1,CASRPGQGMGNTIYF,TGTGCCAGCAGGCCTGGACAGGGGATGGGAAACACCATATATTTT
TRBJ2-3,.,TRBV29-1,.,CSVEGTKTSTDTQYF,TGCAGCGTTGAAGGGACAAAAACTAGCACAGATACGCAGTATTTT
TRBJ1-4,.,TRBV19,TRBD1,CASSLTGENEKLFF,TGTGCCAGTAGCCTGACAGGGGAAAATGAAAAACTGTTTTTT
TRBJ2-2,.,TRBV7-2,.,CASSLGPGGRTGELFF,TGTGCCAGCAGCTTAGGGCCCGGGGGGCGTACCGGGGAGCTGTTTTTT
TRBJ2-5,.,TRBV10-3,TRBD1,CAISDRDRGATQYF,TGTGCCATCAGTGACAGGGACAGGGGGGCGACCCAGTACTTC
TRBJ2-7,.,TRBV6-5,.,CASRGGRSTYEQYF,TGTGCCAGCAGAGGGGGTCGGAGCACCTACGAGCAGTACTTC
TRBJ1-1,.,TRBV10-3,.,CAIRDTVNTEAFF,TGTGCCATCAGAGACACAGTGAACACTGAAGCTTTCTTT
TRBJ2-3,once,TRBV15,.,CATSRDGLTTDTQYF,TGTGCCACCAGCAGAGATGGACTTACCACAGATACGCAGTATTTT
TRBJ2-7,.,TRBV20-1,.,CSASPRASSYEQYF,TGCAGTGCTAGTCCCAGGGCTTCTTCCTACGAGCAGTACTTC
TRBJ1-4,.,TRBV3-1/TRBV3-2,.,CASSQGLGGAGGEKLFF,TGTGCCAGCAGCCAAGGGTTGGGGGGGGCCGGCGGTGAAAAACTGTTTTTT
TRBJ2-3,.,TRBV28,TRBD1,CASSFFGTASTDTQYF,TGTGCCAGCAGTTTTTTCGGGACAGCTAGCACAGATACGCAGTATTTT
TRBJ1-5,.,TRBV18,.,CASSPAGEQPQHF,TGTGCCAGCTCACCTGCGGGGGAACAGCCCCAGCATTTT
TRBJ2-3,.,TRBV3-1/TRBV3-2,TRBD2,CASSQPLAGGPDTQYF,TGTGCCAGCAGCCAACCACTAGCGGGGGGGCCGGATACGCAGTATTTT
TRBJ1-2,.,TRBV2,TRBD1,CASSEYAGGSYGYTF,TGTGCCAGCAGTGAATATGCAGGGGGATCCTATGGCTACACCTTC
TRBJ2-2,.,TRBV11-3,TRBD1,CASSTTDRGFRELFF,TGTGCCAGCAGCACTACGGACAGGGGGTTCAGGGAGCTGTTTTTT
TRBJ2-7,few,TRBV11-1,TRBD1,CASSQETGSFYEQYF,TGTGCCAGCAGCCAAGAGACAGGGTCGTTTTACGAGCAGTACTTC
TRBJ1-1,once,TRBV5-8,.,CASRRDGSPTPLNTEAFF,TGTGCCAGCAGGAGGGATGGTTCCCCCACGCCATTGAACACTGAAGCTTTCTTT
TRBJ2-7,.,TRBV21-1,.,CASSKANRDEQYF,TGTGCCAGCAGCAAAGCCAATCGCGACGAGCAGTACTTC